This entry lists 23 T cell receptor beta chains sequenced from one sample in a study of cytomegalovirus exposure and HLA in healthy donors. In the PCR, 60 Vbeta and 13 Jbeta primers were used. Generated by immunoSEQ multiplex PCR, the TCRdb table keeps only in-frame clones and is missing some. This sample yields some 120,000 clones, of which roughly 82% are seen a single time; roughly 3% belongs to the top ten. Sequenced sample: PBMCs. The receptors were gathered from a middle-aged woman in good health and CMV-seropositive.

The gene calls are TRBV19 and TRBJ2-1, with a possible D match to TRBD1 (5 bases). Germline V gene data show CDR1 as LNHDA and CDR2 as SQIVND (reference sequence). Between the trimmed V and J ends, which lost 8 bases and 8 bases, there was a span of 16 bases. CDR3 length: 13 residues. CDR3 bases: TGTGCCAGTGCCAGGGAAACCTGGTATGAGCAGTTCTTC. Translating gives CASARETWYEQFF.

The CDR3 bases are TGTGCCAGCAGCTTATTCGCGGGGCGGGACGGGGAGCTGTTTTTT. Translation gives CASSLFAGRDGELFF. This chain uses TRBV7-2 with TRBJ2-2; TRBD2 might be the D (6 bases). V was clipped by 2 bases and J by 7 bases, with 14 bases between them. This CDR3 contains 15 residues. Germline V gene data show CDR1 as SGHTA and CDR2 as FQGNSA.

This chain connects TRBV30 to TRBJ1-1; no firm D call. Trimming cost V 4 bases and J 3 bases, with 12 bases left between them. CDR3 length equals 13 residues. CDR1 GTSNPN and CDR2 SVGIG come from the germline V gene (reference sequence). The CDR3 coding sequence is TGTGCCTGGAATCGGGAGGAGGACACTGAAGCTTTCTTT. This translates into CAWNREEDTEAFF.

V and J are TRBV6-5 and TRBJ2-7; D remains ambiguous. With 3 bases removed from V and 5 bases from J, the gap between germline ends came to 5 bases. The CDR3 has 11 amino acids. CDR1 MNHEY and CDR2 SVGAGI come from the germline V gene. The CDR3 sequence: CASSYVNEQYF. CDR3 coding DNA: TGTGCCAGCAGTTATGTCAACGAGCAGTACTTC.

As DNA, the CDR3 is TGTGCCAGCAGCTCCCAGGGGTACGAGCAGTACTTC. Protein sequence: CASSSQGYEQYF. V is TRBV7-2 and J is TRBJ2-7; perhaps TRBD1 as D (6 bases). CDR1 is SGHTA and CDR2 is FQGNSA in the germline V gene. The CDR3 sequence is 12 residues long. Trimming stripped 4 bases from V and 4 bases from J, with 8 bases between.

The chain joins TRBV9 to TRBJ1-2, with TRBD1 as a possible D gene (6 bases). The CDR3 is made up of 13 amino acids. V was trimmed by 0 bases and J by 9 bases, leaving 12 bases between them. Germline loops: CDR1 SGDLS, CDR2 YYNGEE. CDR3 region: CASSVAGGRSYTF. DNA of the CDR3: TGTGCCAGCAGCGTAGCCGGGGGGCGAAGCTACACCTTC.

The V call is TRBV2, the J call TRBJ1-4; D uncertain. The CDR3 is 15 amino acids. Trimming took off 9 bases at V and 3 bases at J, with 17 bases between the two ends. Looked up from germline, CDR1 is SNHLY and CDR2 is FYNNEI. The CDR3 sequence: CAREGFGDANEKLFF. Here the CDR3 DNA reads TGTGCCAGAGAGGGTTTCGGCGATGCTAATGAAAAACTGTTTTTT.

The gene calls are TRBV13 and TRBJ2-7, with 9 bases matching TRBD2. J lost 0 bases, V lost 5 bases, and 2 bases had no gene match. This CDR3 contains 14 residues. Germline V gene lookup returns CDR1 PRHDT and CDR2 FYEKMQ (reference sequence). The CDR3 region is CASSLSGSSYEQYF. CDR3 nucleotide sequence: TGTGCCAGCAGCCTTAGCGGGAGCTCCTACGAGCAGTACTTC. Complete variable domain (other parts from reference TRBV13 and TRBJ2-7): AAGVIQSPRHLIKEKRETATLKCYPIPRHDTVYWYQQGPGQDPQFLISFYEKMQSDKGSIPDRFSAQQFSDYHSELNMSSLELGDSALYFCASSLSGSSYEQYFGPGTRLTVT.

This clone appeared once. The CDR3 is CASGRGQLGNTGELFF. DNA for the CDR3: TGTGCTAGTGGCAGGGGACAGCTAGGAAACACCGGGGAGCTGTTTTTT. J is TRBJ2-2 and V is TRBV12-5; 7 bases agree with TRBD1. The CDR3 spans 16 residues. Trimming removed 6 bases from V and 2 bases from J; junction bases left unmatched: 9. The germline CDR1 and CDR2 sequences are LGHNT and FRNRAP.

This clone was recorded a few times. CDR3 nucleotides: TGTGCCAGCAGTGAAGAACAGGGATCTTTCTTT. Amino acid sequence: CASSEEQGSFF. This rearrangement joins TRBV2 to TRBJ1-1; D perhaps matches TRBD1 (6 bases). The germline V gene encodes CDR1 SNHLY and CDR2 FYNNEI. Trimming left V 1 base short and J 12 bases short, with 9 bases between. The length of the CDR3 is 11 residues.

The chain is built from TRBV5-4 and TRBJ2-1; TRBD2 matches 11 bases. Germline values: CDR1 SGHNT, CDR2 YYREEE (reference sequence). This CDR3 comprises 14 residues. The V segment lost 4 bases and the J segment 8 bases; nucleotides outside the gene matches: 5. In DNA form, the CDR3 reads TGTGCCAGCAGCGGGCTAGCGGGAGGAGATGAGCAGTTCTTC. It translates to CASSGLAGGDEQFF. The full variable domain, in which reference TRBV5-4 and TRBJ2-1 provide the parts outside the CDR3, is ETGVTQSPTHLIKTRGQQVTLRCSSQSGHNTVSWYQQALGQGPQFIFQYYREEENGRGNFPPRFSGLQFPNYSSELNVNALELDDSALYLCASSGLAGGDEQFFGPGTRLTVL.

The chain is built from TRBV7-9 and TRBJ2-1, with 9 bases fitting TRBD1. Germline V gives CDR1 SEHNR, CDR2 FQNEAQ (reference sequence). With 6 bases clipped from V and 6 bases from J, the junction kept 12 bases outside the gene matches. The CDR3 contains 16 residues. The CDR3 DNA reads TGTGCCAGCAGGACTTATTCCGGGACAGGGAGCAATGAGCAGTTCTTC. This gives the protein CASRTYSGTGSNEQFF.

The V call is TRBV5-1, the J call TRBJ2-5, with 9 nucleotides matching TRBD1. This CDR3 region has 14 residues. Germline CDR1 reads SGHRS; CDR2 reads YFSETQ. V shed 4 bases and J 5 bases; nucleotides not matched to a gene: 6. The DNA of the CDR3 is TGCGCCAGCAGCGCTACAGGGGGCCGGGAGACCCAGTACTTC. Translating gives CASSATGGRETQYF.

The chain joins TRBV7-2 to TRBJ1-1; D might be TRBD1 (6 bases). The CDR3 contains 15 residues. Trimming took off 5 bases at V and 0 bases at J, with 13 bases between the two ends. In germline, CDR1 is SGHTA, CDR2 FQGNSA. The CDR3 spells CASSREGGVNTEAFF. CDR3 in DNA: TGTGCCAGCAGCAGGGAGGGGGGAGTGAACACTGAAGCTTTCTTT.

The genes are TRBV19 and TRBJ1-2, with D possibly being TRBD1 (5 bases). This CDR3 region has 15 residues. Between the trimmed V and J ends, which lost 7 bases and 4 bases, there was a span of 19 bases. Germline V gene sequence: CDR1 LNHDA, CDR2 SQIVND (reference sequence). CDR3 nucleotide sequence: TGTGCCAGTACCAAGCCCAGGGAATCGGGCTATGGCTACACCTTC. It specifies CASTKPRESGYGYTF.

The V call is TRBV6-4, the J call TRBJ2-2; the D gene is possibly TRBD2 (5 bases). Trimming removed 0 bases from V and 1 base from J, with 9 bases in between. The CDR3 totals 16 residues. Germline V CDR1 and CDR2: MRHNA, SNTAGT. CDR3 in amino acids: CASSDSPSRNTGELFF. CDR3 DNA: TGTGCCAGCAGTGACTCCCCTAGCAGGAACACCGGGGAGCTGTTTTTT.

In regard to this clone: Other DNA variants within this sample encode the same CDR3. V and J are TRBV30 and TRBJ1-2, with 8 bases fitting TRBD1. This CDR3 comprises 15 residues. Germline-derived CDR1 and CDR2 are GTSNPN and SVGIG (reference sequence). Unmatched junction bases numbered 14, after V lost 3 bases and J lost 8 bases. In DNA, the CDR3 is TGTGCCTGGAGCTTTCTCGGGCAGGGGGCCGAAGGCTACACCTTC. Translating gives CAWSFLGQGAEGYTF. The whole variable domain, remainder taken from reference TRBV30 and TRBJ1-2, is SQTIHQWPATLVQPVGSPLSLECTVEGTSNPNLYWYRQAAGRGLQLLFYSVGIGQISSEVPQNLSASRPQDRQFILSSKKLLLSDSGFYLCAWSFLGQGAEGYTFGSGTRLTVV.

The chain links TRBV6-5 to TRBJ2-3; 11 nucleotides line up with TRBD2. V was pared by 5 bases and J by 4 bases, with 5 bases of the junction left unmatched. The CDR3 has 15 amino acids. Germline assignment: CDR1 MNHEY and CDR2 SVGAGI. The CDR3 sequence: CASSASGGLADTQYF. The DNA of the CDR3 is TGTGCCAGCAGTGCTAGCGGGGGGCTTGCAGATACGCAGTATTTT.

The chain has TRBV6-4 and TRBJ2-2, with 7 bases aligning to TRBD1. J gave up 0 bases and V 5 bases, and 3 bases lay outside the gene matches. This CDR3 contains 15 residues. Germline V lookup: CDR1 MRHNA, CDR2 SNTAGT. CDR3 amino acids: CASSRTGANTGELFF. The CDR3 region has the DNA TGTGCCAGCAGTCGGACAGGCGCGAACACCGGGGAGCTGTTTTTT.

The CDR3 region is CASSRDSNTEAFF. Here the CDR3 DNA reads TGTGCCAGCAGCCGGGACAGCAACACTGAAGCTTTCTTT. V and J are TRBV2 and TRBJ1-1, with TRBD1 matching 7 bases. Germline values: CDR1 SNHLY, CDR2 FYNNEI. The junction had 3 bases not matched to a gene; V was cut back by 6 bases and J by 2 bases. The CDR3 is 13 residues long.

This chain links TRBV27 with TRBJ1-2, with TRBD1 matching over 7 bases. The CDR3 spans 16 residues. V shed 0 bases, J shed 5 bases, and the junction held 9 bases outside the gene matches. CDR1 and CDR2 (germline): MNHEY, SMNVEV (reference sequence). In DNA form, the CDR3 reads TGTGCCAGCAGTTTATCTTCGACAGGGACGGGGTATGGCTACACCTTC. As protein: CASSLSSTGTGYGYTF.

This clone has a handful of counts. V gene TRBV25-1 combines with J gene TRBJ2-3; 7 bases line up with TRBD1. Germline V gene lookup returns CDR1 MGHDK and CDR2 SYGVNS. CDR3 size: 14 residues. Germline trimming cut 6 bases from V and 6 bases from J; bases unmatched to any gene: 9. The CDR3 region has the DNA TGTGCCAGCAGGAGTGACAGGGAAAATGATACGCAGTATTTT. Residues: CASRSDRENDTQYF.

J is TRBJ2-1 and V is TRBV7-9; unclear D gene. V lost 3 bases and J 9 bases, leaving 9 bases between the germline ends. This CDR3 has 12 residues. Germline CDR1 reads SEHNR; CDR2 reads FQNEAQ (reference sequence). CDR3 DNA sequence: TGTGCCAGCAGCTTTTCCCTAGGTGAGCAGTTCTTC. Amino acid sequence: CASSFSLGEQFF.